This note documents a single T cell receptor beta chain sequence. Antigen specificity is unknown. The V gene's germline CDR1 is MNHEY and CDR2 SVGAGI. CDR3 length equals 14 residues. V was clipped by 5 bases and J by 6 bases, with 13 bases between them. This sample was taken from a study of OX40 agonist ivuxolimab in advanced cancers. Across the study: The treatment was a fully human IgG2 OX40 agonist, ivuxolimab. Three dose-escalation patients had partial responses: one with hepatocellular carcinoma and two with cutaneous melanoma. General observations from the study: Blood T cells, both CD4+ and CD8+, expanded clonally by week 6 at 0.1 to 3.0 mg/kg. The average count of expanded clones was higher among CD8+ T cells than among CD4+.

Libraries were prepared by immunoSEQ multiplex PCR; TCRdb keeps only in-frame clonotypes and omits some of them. Among some 94,000 clones listed, about 96% were seen once. The origin of this receptor is an adult with an advanced solid tumor such as melanoma, head and neck, liver or kidney cancer. The rearrangement links TRBV6-5 to TRBJ2-2; D possibly matches TRBD1 or TRBD2 (6 bases each). The specimen comprised CD4+ or CD8+ T cells sorted from blood, sampled in a trial of the OX40 agonist ivuxolimab. The CDR3 DNA follows: TGTGCCAGCAGTCAAGGGGGGCTCGCCGGGGAGCTGTTTTTT. Translation: CASSQGGLAGELFF.